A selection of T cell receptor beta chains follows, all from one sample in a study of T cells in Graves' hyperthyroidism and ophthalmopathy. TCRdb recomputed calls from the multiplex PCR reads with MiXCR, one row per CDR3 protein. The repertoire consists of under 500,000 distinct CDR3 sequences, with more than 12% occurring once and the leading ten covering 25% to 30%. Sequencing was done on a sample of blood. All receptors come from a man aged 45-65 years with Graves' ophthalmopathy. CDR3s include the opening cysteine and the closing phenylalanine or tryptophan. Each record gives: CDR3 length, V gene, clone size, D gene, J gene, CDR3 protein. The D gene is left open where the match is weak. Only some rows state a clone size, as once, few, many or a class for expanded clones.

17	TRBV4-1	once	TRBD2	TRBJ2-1	CASSRPPPGLAANEQFF
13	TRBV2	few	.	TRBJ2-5	CAILRASAETQYF
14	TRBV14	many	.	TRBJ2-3	CASSQGSSTDTQYF
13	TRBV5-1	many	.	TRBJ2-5	CASGGGRQETQYF
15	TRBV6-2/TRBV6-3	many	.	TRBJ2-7	CASSYSGANSYEQYF
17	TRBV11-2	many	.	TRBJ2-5	CASSPNERRGSTKTQYF
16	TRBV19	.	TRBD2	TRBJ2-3	CASRGRLAGLRDTQYF
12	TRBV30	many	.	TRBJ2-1	CAWSPNNNEQFF
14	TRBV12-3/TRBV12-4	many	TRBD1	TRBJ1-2	CASTSTGANYGYTF
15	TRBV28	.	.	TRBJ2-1	CASSPPTQIYNEQFF
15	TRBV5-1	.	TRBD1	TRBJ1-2	CASSGAGGASYGYTF
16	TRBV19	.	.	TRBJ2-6	CASSTYRVSGANVLTF
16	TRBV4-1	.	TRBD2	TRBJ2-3	CASSHVTSGGTDTQYF
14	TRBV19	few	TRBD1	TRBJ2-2	CASSTGTGSGELFF
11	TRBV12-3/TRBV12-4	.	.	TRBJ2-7	CASSYTVEQYF
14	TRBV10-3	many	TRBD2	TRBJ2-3	CAISGSSGRDTQYF
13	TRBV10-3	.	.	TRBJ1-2	CAISDGANYGYTF
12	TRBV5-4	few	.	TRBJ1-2	CASSILRYGYTF
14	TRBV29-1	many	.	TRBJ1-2	CSVEDKEAYYGYTF
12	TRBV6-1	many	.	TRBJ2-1	CASRGVWNEQFF
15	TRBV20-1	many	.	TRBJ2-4	CSARDPSGDGDIQYF
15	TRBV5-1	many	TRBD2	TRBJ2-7	CASSWSREGLREQYF
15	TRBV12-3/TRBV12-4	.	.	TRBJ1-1	CASTPWGDGDTEAFF
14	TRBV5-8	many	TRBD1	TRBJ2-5	CASSTGQGYETQYF
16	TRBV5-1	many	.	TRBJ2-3	CASSPGLDRITDTQYF
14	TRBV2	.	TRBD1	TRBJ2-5	CARTGTGGGKTQYF
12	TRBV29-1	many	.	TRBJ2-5	CSVVFGGETQYF
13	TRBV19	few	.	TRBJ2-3	CASSIQGGGTQYF
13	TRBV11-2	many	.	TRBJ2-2	CASSLDQGRELFF
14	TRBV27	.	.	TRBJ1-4	CASGLYTGDEKLFF
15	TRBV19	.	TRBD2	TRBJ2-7	CASRILAGGFIEQYF
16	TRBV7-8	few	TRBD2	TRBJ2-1	CASGLVTSDHYNEQFF
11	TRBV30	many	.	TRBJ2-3	CAWSDTDTQYF
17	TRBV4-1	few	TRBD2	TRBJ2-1	CASSRRTSGRSYNEQFF
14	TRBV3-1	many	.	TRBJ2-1	CASSLHSGNNEQFF
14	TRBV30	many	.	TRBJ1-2	CAWSWDGGNYGYTF
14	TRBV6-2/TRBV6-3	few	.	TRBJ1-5	CASSYAFGNQPQHF
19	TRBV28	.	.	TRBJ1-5	CASSFIRTVKGLGNQPQHF
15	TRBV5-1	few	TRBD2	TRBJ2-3	CASSAIAGVEDTQYF
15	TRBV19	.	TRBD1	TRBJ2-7	CASRQRGQGAYEQYF
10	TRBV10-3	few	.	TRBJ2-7	CAISAGEQYF
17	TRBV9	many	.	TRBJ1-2	CASSVEVYGTVTYGYTF
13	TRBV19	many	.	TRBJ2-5	CASSTTEQETQYF
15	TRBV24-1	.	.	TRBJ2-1	CATSEVARGVNEQFF